This record looks at one TCR beta chain sequence and its context. This specimen belongs to a study of cytomegalovirus exposure and HLA in healthy donors. The CDR3 loop spans 16 amino acids. The J segment lost 6 bases and the V segment lost 3 bases, leaving 8 bases of the junction unmatched. Germline values: CDR1 LNHNV, CDR2 YYDKDF (reference sequence). The PCR used 60 Vbeta and 13 Jbeta primers. Produced via immunoSEQ multiplex PCR; TCRdb's table is partial and in-frame only. Seen here are roughly 150,000 clones, roughly four fifths observed once, and the top ten hold around 2%. The genes are TRBV15 and TRBJ2-1; 10 bases are a match to TRBD2. The source of this sequence is a man aged 25 to 40 in good health and CMV-seronegative. Sequencing was performed on PBMCs. The CDR3 bases are TGTGCCACCAGCAGGGCTAGCGGGAGCCGGGGCAATGAGCAGTTCTTC. Encoded protein: CATSRASGSRGNEQFF.